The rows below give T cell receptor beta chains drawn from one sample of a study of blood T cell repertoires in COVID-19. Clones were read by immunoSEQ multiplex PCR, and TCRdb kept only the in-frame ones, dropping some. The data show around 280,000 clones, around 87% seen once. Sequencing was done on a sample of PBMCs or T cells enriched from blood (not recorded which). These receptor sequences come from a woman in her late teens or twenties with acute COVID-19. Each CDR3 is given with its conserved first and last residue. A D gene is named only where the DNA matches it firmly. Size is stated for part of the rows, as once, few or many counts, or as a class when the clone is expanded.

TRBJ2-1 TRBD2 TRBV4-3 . CASSQGGGREASNEQFF TGCGCCAGCAGCCAAGGGGGCGGGCGGGAGGCCTCCAATGAGCAGTTCTTC
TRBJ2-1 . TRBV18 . CASSPPGDNEQFF TGTGCCAGCTCACCACCCGGAGACAATGAGCAGTTCTTC
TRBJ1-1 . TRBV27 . CASSLGAAFEAFF TGTGCCAGCAGTTTAGGGGCGGCTTTCGAAGCTTTCTTT
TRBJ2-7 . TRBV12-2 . CASRQPRLAGEVDEQYF TGTGCAAGTCGCCAACCCCGACTAGCGGGAGAAGTGGACGAGCAGTACTTC
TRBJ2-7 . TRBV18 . CASSPPAGSYEQYF TGTGCCAGCTCACCACCGGCGGGCTCCTACGAGCAGTACTTC
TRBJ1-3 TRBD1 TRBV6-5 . CASSLRGDRYTYF TGTGCCAGCAGCCTCCGCGGGGACAGGTACACTTATTTT
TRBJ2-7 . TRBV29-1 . CSVQAFRYEQYF TGCAGCGTACAGGCGTTCCGTTACGAGCAGTACTTC
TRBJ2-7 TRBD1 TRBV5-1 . CASSFRDRGEQYF TGCGCCAGCAGCTTCCGGGACAGGGGCGAGCAGTACTTC
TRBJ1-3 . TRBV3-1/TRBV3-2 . CASSQDISGNTIYF TGTGCCAGCAGCCAAGACATCTCTGGAAACACCATATATTTT
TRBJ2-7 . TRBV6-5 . CASSPSRDTYEQYF TGTGCCAGCAGTCCGTCCCGGGACACCTACGAGCAGTACTTC
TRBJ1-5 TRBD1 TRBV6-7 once CASSRPRAMGRQGTQPQHF TGTGCCAGCTCCAGGCCCCGAGCGATGGGACGACAGGGAACCCAGCCCCAGCATTTT
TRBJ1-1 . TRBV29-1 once CSVEERVPGALNTEAFF TGCAGCGTTGAAGAAAGAGTGCCAGGGGCGCTAAACACTGAAGCTTTCTTT
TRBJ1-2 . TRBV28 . CASSLKAGHWNYGYTF TGTGCCAGCAGTTTAAAGGCAGGACATTGGAACTATGGCTACACCTTC
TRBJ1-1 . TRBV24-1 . CATRGRGGTEAFF TGTGCCACCAGGGGCCGGGGGGGCACTGAAGCTTTCTTT
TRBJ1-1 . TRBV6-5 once CASSYSRRGSNTEAFF TGTGCCAGCAGTTACTCCCGGCGGGGCAGCAACACTGAAGCTTTCTTT
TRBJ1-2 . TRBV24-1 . CATSDVGQGYGYTF TGTGCCACCAGTGATGTTGGACAAGGCTATGGCTACACCTTC
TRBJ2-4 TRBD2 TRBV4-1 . CASSQGLAGMNIQYF TGCGCCAGCAGCCAAGGACTAGCGGGAATGAACATTCAGTACTTC
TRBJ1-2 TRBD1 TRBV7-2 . CASSRADRAGGYTF TGTGCCAGCAGCCGCGCAGACAGGGCAGGTGGCTACACCTTC
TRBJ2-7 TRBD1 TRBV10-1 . CASSAARDRELREQYF TGCGCCAGCAGTGCAGCCCGGGACAGGGAATTGAGGGAGCAGTACTTC
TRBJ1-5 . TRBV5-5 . CASSLYGGLGNQPQHF TGTGCCAGCAGCTTGTATGGGGGCTTAGGCAATCAGCCCCAGCATTTT
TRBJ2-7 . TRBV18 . CASSPGTGRTYEQYF TGTGCCAGCTCACCAGGAACAGGCCGAACCTACGAGCAGTACTTC
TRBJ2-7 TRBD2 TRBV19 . CASTPASGSWEQYF TGTGCCAGTACCCCGGCTAGCGGGAGTTGGGAGCAGTACTTC
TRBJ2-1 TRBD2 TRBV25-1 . CASSEVAGGGFEQFF TGTGCCAGCAGTGAAGTAGCGGGAGGAGGGTTTGAGCAGTTCTTC
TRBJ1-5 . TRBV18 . CASSHRAPHQPQHF TGTGCCAGCTCACACAGGGCTCCCCATCAGCCCCAGCATTTT
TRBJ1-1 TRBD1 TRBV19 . CASGQGVNTEAFF TGTGCCAGTGGGCAGGGGGTGAACACTGAAGCTTTCTTT
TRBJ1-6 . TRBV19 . CASGRQGRGSPLHF TGTGCCAGTGGTAGGCAGGGGCGCGGGTCACCCCTCCACTTT
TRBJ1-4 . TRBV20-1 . CSASSPTNEKLFF TGCAGTGCTAGTAGCCCGACTAATGAAAAACTGTTTTTT
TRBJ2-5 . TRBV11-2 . CASSFSGTPQETQYF TGTGCCAGCAGCTTTTCCGGGACACCACAAGAGACCCAGTACTTC
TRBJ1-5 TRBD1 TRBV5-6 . CASSSRDRGDQPQHF TGTGCCAGCAGCTCCCGGGACAGGGGGGATCAGCCCCAGCATTTT
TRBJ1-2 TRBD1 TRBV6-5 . CASSFGTGDYGYTF TGTGCCAGCAGTTTTGGGACAGGGGACTATGGCTACACCTTC
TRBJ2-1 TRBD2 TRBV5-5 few CASSLGSGTHNEQFF TGTGCCAGCAGCTTGGGTAGCGGGACCCACAATGAGCAGTTCTTC
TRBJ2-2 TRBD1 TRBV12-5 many CASGLGQGATGELFF TGTGCTAGTGGTTTGGGACAGGGGGCGACCGGGGAGCTGTTTTTT
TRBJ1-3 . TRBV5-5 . CASSRIIQGAGNTIYF TGTGCCAGCAGCCGCATCATACAGGGAGCTGGAAACACCATATATTTT
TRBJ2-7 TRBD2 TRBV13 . CASSRYAGGPGESSYEQYF TGTGCCAGCAGCCGTTATGCGGGAGGGCCCGGAGAAAGCTCCTACGAGCAGTACTTC
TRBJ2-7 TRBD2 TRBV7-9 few CASSLGPGGGYEQYF TGTGCCAGCAGCTTAGGTCCGGGGGGTGGCTACGAGCAGTACTTC
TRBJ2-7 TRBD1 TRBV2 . CASSGLGQAQFLSYEQYF TGTGCCAGCAGTGGCCTTGGACAGGCTCAATTCCTCTCCTACGAGCAGTACTTC
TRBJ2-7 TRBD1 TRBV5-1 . CASSPPGQGGEQYF TGCGCCAGCAGCCCACCGGGACAGGGCGGCGAGCAGTACTTC
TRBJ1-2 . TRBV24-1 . CATSDPGQKSNYGYTF TGTGCCACCAGTGACCCAGGACAGAAATCTAACTATGGCTACACCTTC
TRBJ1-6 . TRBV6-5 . CASRLEGSYNSPLHF TGTGCCAGCAGGCTAGAGGGATCCTATAATTCACCCCTCCACTTT
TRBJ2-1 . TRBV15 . CATSTYSGTGEQFF TGTGCCACCAGCACTTATAGCGGGACAGGGGAGCAGTTCTTC
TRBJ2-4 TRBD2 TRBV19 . CATRTSGRTNIQYF TGTGCCACCCGGACTAGCGGGAGGACAAACATTCAGTACTTC
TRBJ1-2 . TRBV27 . CASSGTGNYGYTF TGTGCCAGTAGCGGGACTGGGAACTATGGCTACACCTTC
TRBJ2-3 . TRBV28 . CASSLPRDTQYF TGTGCCAGCAGTTTGCCTAGAGATACGCAGTATTTT
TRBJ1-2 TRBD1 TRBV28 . CASSPPGTVFGYTF TGTGCCAGCAGTCCGCCAGGGACAGTTTTTGGCTACACCTTC
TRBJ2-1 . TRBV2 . CASSLLAYNEQFF TGTGCCAGCAGTCTCCTAGCTTACAATGAGCAGTTCTTC
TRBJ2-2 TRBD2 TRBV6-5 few CASNGRGRNTGELFF TGTGCCAGTAATGGGCGCGGGAGGAACACCGGGGAGCTGTTTTTT
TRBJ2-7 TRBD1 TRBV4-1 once CASSQEQGEQYF TGCGCCAGCAGCCAGGAACAGGGGGAGCAGTACTTC
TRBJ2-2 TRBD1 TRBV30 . CAWIRQGNTGELFF TGTGCCTGGATTAGACAGGGGAACACCGGGGAGCTGTTTTTT
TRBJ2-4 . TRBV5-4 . CASSLVKTKTSKNIQYF TGTGCCAGCAGCCTAGTGAAGACTAAGACTTCCAAAAACATTCAGTACTTC
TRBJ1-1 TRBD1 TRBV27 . CASTKGARTEAFF TGTGCCAGCACAAAGGGGGCGCGGACTGAAGCTTTCTTT
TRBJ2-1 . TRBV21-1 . CASSKAASGDNEQFF TGTGCCAGCAGCAAAGCAGCTAGCGGCGACAATGAGCAGTTCTTC
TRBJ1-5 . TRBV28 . CASNKYNQPQHF TGTGCCAGCAACAAATACAATCAGCCCCAGCATTTT
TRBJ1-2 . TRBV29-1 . CSVADRQGGYTF TGCAGCGTTGCGGACAGACAAGGGGGCTACACCTTC
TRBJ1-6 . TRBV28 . CASSLRRSSSPLHF TGTGCCAGCAGTTTACGGAGAAGCTCATCACCCCTCCACTTT
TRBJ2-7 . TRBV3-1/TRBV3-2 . CASSQGPAPTYEQYF TGTGCCAGCAGCCAAGGACCAGCGCCAACCTACGAGCAGTACTTC
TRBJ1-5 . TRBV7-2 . CASSFSVGGPQHF TGTGCCAGCAGCTTCTCCGTGGGGGGGCCCCAGCATTTT
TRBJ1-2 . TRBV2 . CASLRGTNYGYTF TGTGCCAGCTTGCGGGGGACCAACTATGGCTACACCTTC
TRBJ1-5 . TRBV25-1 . CASSEFGRAQPQHF TGTGCCAGCAGTGAATTCGGGAGAGCTCAGCCCCAGCATTTT
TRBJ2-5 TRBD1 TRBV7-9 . CASSLPRTGGETQYF TGTGCCAGCAGCTTACCTAGGACAGGGGGAGAGACCCAGTACTTC